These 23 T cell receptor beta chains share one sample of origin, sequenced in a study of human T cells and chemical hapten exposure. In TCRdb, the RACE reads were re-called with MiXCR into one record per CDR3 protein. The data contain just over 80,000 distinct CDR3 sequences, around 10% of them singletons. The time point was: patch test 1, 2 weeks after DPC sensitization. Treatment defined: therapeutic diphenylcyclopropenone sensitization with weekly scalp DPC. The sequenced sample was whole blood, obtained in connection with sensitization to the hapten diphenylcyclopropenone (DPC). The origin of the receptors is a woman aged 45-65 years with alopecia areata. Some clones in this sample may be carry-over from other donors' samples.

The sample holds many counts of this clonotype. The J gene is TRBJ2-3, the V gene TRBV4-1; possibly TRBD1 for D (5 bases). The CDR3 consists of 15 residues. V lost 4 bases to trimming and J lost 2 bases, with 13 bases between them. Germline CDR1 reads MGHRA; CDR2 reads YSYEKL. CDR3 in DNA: TGCGCCAGCAGCCGCCACAGGCCTAACACAGATACGCAGTATTTT. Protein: CASSRHRPNTDTQYF.

CDR3 in amino acids: CASSYSIGGVGNEQFF. The CDR3 DNA reads TGTGCCAGCAGTTACAGCATCGGGGGCGTCGGAAATGAGCAGTTCTTC. The rearrangement links TRBV6-5 to TRBJ2-1, with D perhaps TRBD1 or TRBD2 (6 bases each). Germline CDR1 reads MNHEY; CDR2 reads SVGAGI. This CDR3 contains 16 residues. The V gene lost 2 bases and the J gene lost 7 bases, with 18 bases spanning the gap.

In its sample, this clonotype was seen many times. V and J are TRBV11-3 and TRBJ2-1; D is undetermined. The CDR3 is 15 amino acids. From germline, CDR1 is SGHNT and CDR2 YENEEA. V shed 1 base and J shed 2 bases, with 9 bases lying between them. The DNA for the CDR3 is TGTGCCAGCAGCTTAGGGGCTACAACCTACAATGAGCAGTTCTTC. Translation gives CASSLGATTYNEQFF.

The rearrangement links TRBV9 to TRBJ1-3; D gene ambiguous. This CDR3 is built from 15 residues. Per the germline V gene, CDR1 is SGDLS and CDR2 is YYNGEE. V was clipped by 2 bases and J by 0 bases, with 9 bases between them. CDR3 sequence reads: CASSVIPDSGNTIYF. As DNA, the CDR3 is TGTGCCAGCAGCGTCATTCCCGACTCTGGAAACACCATATATTTT.

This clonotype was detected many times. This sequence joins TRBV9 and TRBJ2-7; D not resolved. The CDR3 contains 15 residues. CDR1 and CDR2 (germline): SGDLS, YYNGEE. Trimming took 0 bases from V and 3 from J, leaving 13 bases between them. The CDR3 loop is CASSVEGEPSYEQYF. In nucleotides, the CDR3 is TGTGCCAGCAGCGTAGAAGGCGAACCCAGCTACGAGCAGTACTTC.

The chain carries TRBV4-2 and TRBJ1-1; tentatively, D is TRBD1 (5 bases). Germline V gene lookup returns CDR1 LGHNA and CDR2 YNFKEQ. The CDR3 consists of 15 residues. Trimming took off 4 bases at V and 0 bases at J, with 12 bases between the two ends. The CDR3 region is CASSPGREMNTEAFF. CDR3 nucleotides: TGTGCCAGCAGCCCGGGACGGGAGATGAACACTGAAGCTTTCTTT.

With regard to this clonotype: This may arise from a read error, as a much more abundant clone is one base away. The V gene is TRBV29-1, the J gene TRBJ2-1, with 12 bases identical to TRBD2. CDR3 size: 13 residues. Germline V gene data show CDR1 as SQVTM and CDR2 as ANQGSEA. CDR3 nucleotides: TGCAGCCCCCGCAGACTAGCGGGAGTTGAGCAGCTCTTC. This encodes CSPRRLAGVEQLF.

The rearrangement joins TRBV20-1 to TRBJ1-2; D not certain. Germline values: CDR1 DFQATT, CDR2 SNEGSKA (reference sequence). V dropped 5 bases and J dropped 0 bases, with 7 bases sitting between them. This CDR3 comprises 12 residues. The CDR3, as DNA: TGCAGTGCTGATTTGGCTAACTATGGCTACACCTTC. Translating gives CSADLANYGYTF.

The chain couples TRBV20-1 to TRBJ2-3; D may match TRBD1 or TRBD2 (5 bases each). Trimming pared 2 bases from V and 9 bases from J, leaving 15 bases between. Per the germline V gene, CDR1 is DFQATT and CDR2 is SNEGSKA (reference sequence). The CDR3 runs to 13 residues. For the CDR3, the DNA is TGCAGTGCTAGAATGGGGCTCTGGGGGACGCAGTATTTT. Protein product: CSARMGLWGTQYF.

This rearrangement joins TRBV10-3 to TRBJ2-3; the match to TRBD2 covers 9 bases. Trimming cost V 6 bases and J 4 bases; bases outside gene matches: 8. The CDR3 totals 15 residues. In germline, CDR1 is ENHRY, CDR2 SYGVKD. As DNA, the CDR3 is TGTGCCATCAGGGATGCGGGAGGGCGGTCAGATACGCAGTATTTT. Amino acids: CAIRDAGGRSDTQYF.

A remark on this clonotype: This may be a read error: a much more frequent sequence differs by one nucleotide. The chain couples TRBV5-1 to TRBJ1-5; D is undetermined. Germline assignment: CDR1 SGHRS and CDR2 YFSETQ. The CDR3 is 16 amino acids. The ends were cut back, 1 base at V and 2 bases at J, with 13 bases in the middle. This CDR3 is CASSLRTDGGNQPQHF. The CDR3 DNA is TGCGCCAGCAGCTTGAGGACTGATGGAGGCAATCAGCCCCAGCATTTT.

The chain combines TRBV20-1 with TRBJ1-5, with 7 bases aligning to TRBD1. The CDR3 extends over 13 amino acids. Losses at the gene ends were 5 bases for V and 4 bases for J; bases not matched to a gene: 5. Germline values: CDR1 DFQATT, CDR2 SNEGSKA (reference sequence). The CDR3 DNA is TGCAGTGCTTCCAGGACAGGTAATCAGCCCCAGCATTTT. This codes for CSASRTGNQPQHF.

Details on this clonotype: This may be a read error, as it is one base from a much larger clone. CDR3: CASSPQDRGDYGYTF. The CDR3 DNA is TGTGCCAGCAGCCCACAGGACAGGGGCGACTATGGCTACACCTTC. The chain employs TRBV7-3 and TRBJ1-2; 9 nucleotides agree with TRBD1. This CDR3 spans 15 amino acids. The V and J ends lost 5 bases and 3 bases, in that order; junction bases with no gene match: 7. Germline loops: CDR1 SGHTA, CDR2 FQGTGA.

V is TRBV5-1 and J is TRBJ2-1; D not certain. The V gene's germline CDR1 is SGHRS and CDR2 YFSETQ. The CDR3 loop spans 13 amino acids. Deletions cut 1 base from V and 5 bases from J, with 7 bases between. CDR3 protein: CASSLSPNNEQFF. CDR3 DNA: TGCGCCAGCAGCTTGAGTCCCAACAATGAGCAGTTCTTC.

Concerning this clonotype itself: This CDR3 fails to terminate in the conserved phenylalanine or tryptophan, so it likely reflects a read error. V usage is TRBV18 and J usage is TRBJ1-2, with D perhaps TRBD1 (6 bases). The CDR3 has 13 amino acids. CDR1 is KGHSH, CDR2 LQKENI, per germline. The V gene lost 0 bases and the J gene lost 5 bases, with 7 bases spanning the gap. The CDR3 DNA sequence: TGTGCCAGCTCACCACCCGGACAGTATGGCTACACCTAC. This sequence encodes CASSPPGQYGYTY.

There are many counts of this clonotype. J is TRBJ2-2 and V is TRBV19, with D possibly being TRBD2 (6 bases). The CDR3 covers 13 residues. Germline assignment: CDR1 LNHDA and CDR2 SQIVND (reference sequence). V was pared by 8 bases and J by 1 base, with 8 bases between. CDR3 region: CASPGLNTGELFF. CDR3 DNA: TGTGCCAGTCCGGGACTGAACACCGGGGAGCTGTTTTTT. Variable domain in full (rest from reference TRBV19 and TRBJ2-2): DGGITQSPKYLFRKEGQNVTLSCEQNLNHDAMYWYRQDPGQGLRLIYYSQIVNDFQKGDIAEGYSVSREKKESFPLTVTSAQKNPTAFYLCASPGLNTGELFFGEGSRLTVL.

The CDR3 loop reads CASTSSWGQETQYF. Written as DNA, the CDR3 is TGTGCCAGCACCTCCTCCTGGGGTCAAGAGACCCAGTACTTC. The rearrangement uses TRBV5-4 and TRBJ2-5; D unclear. The CDR3 extends over 14 amino acids. V was pared by 6 bases and J by 2 bases, with 14 bases between. CDR1 is SGHNT and CDR2 is YYREEE in the germline V gene (reference sequence).

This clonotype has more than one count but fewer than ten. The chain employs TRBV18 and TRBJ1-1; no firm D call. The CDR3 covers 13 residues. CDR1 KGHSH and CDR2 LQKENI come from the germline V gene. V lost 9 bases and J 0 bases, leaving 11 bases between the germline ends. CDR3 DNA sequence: TGTGCCAGTTTGGAGGGAATGAACACTGAAGCTTTCTTT. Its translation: CASLEGMNTEAFF.

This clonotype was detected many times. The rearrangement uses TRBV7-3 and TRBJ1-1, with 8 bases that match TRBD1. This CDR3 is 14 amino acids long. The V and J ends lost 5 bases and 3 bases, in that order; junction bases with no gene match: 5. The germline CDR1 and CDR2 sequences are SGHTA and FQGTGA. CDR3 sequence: CASSPGGWDTEAFF. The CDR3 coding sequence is TGTGCCAGCAGCCCAGGGGGCTGGGACACTGAAGCTTTCTTT.

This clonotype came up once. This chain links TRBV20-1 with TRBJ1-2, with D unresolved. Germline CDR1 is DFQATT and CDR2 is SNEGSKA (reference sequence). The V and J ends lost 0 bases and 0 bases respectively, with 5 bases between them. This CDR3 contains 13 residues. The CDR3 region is CSAREASNYGYTF. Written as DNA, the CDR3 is TGCAGTGCTAGAGAGGCATCTAACTATGGCTACACCTTC.

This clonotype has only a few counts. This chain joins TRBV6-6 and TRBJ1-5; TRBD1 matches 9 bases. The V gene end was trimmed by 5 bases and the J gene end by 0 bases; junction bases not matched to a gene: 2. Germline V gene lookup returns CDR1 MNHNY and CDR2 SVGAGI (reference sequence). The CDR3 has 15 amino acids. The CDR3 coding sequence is TGTGCCAGCAGTCGGACAGGGGATAGCAATCAGCCCCAGCATTTT. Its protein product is CASSRTGDSNQPQHF.

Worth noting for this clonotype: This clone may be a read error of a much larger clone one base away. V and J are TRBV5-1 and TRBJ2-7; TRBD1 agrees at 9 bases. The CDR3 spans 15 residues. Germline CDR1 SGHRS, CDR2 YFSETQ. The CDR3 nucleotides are TGCGCCAGCAGCCACGACAGGGGGAGCTCCTACGAGCAGAACTTC. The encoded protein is CASSHDRGSSYEQNF.

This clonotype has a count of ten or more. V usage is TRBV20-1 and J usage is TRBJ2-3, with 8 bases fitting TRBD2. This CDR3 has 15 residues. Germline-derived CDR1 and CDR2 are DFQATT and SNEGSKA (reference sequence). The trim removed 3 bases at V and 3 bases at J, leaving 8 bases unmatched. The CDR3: CSASGGVSRTDTQYF. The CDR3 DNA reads TGCAGTGCTAGCGGGGGGGTGAGTCGAACAGATACGCAGTATTTT.